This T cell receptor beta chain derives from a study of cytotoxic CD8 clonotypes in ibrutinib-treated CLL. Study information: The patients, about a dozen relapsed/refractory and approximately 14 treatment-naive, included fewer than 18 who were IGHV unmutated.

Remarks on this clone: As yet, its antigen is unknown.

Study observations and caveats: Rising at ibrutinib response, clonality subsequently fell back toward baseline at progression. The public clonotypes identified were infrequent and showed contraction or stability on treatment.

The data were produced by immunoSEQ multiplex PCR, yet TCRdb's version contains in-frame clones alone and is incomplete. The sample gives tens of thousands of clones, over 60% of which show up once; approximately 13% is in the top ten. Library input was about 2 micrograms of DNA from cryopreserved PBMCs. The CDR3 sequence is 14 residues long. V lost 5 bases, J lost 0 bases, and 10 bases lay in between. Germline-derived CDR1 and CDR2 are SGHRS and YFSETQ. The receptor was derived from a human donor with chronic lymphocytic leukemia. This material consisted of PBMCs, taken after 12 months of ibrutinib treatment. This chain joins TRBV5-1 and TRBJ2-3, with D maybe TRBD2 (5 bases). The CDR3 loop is CASREGLSTDTQYF. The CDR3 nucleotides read TGCGCCAGCAGAGAGGGCCTAAGCACAGATACGCAGTATTTT.